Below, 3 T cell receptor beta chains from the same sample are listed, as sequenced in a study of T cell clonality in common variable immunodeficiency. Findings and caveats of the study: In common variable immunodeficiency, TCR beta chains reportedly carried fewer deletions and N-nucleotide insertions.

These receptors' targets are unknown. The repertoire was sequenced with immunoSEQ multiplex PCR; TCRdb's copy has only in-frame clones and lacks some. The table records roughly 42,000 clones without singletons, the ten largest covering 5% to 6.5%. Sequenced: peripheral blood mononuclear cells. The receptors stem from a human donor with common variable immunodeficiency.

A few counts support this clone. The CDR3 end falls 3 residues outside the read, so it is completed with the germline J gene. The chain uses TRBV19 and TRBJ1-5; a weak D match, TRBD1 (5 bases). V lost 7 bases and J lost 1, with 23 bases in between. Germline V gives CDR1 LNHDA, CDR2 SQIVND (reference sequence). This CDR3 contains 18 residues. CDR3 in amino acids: CASTPSGPQGRSNQPQHF. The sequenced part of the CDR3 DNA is TGTGCCAGTACACCTTCTGGTCCCCAGGGTAGGAGCAATCAGCCC.

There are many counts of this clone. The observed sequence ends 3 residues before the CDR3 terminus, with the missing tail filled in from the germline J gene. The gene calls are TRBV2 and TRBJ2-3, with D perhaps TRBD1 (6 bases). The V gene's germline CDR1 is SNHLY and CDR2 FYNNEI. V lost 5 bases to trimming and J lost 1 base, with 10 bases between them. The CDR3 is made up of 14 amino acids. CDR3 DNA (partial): TGTGCCAGCAGTACAGGGATAGGCACAGATACG. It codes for CASSTGIGTDT. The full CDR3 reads CASSTGIGTDTQYF.

The DNA read from the CDR3 is TGTGCCATCAGTGAGTCGGTGGGCCACCCC. Protein sequence: CAISESVGHP. The entire CDR3 protein reads CAISESVGHPLHF. This chain links TRBV10-3 with TRBJ1-6; D remains unclear. Sequencing ends 3 residues short of the CDR3 end; the germline J gene provides the rest. The germline gives CDR1 ENHRY, CDR2 SYGVKD. The CDR3 is made up of 13 amino acids.